This T cell receptor beta chain was identified during a study of cytomegalovirus exposure and HLA in healthy donors listed by TCRdb under 2017. Background for the entire study: An earlier analysis of fewer than 750 of the donors reported around 280 Gb of sequence data and 117 million unique TCR beta sequences obtained from about 200 million T cells. An early release covering 550 to 700 HLA-typed donors comprised about 300 gigabases of sequencing data and tens of millions of unique TCR sequences. Of the roughly 400 genotyped donors, 65% to 90% were placed in the genetic ancestry cluster associated with self-reported Caucasian donors. The study aimed to test whether signatures of past pathogen exposure could be identified by cataloging public T cell receptors. Using immunosequencing, the study profiled T cell repertoires from around 680 subjects and related those repertoires to cytomegalovirus serostatus. In addition to the first cohort of roughly 700 subjects, a separate validation cohort of 120 different subjects was used. High-throughput TCR immunosequencing, statistical association of individual TCRs with disease status, and machine learning were combined to predict cytomegalovirus infection status. A later analysis re-examined previously published TCR beta repertoires from 600 to 700 donors and added high-resolution HLA genotyping to investigate patterns of TCR occurrence. In the later analysis, no new phenotypic data were used to find candidate immune exposures; instead, reliance was placed on TCR beta sequences and their occurrence across donors. In an earlier analysis of roughly 600 of the donors, high-throughput TCR beta sequencing was used to judge whether each TCR beta V gene segment behaved as functional or pseudogenic. Donor age, sex, ethnicity and CMV serostatus were compiled alongside the repertoire data. In a later genetic analysis, genome-wide SNP genotypes for about 60% of the 666 donors were used, and that subset was treated as a discovery cohort. All discovery cohort repertoires had been generated on a single sequencing platform. Class I and class II HLA loci were covered by the typing at four-digit resolution. Typing coverage varied by locus: roughly 620-630 donors for A, B, C, DRB1 and DQB1; roughly 500 for DQA1; approximately 610 for DPA1; approximately 470 for DPB1. Four or five DR-DQ haplotypes were handled as single units for association and clustering because linkage in the cohort was strong. Among some 400 genotyped donors of the cohort, an average of around 250,000 unique TCR beta nucleotide sequences was sequenced per donor, of which 15% to 20% were non-productive.

Receptor amplification or capture employed the immunoSEQ multiplex PCR assay. A mixture of 60 forward primers for TCR Vbeta segments and 13 reverse primers for TCR Jbeta segments was used in the multiplex PCR. A multiplex PCR assay on genomic DNA amplified the CDR3 region of rearranged TCR beta genes. On the Illumina HiSeq System, the amplified TCR beta libraries were sequenced as 87-base-pair reads. As for the authors' bioinformatics: Across the 500 to 750 repertoires, a later analysis counted about 81 million unique TCR beta chains, some 11 million of which were shared by at least two donors. A nearest-neighbor algorithm error-corrected the raw reads and collapsed the reads into unique sequences, merging closely related sequences to remove PCR and sequencing errors. V, D and J gene segments were assigned by aligning CDR3 sequences to IMGT reference sequences. For a sequence to be retained, at least a six-nucleotide match to both a V gene segment and a J gene segment was required. Rearrangements were classified as productive when the CDR3 lacked stop codons and remained in frame with V and J, and all other rearrangements were classified as non-productive. Following IMGT convention, CDR3 was defined as the stretch from the second conserved V-encoded cysteine to the conserved J-encoded phenylalanine. The earlier analysis of 587 of the donors excluded sequences that lacked an unambiguous match to a single V gene segment. An earlier analysis of 587 of the donors classified V segments as functional when productive rearrangements were above 56.7% and as segregating when the standard deviation between donors was above 5%. A statistical classification framework was built for diagnosing cytomegalovirus status from the catalog of TCR beta chain sequences. In a later analysis, TCR nucleotide sequences were compared against IMGT/GENE-DB human TR gene sequences so that V and J genes could be assigned. Using the TCRdist pipeline, a later analysis assigned CDR3 sequences along with most-parsimonious VDJ recombination scenarios. In a later analysis, every TCR beta chain was defined by the combination of its CDR3 amino acid sequence and its V-gene family, and reads without a unique V-gene family were dropped. A later analysis removed several hundred highly shared, low-generation-probability nucleotide sequences to deal with suspected cross-contamination and a sequencing artifact. In a later analysis, a clonal expansion index for each public chain was calculated from normalized within-repertoire ranks of inferred template counts. A later analysis computed generation probabilities with a VDJ recombination model fitted to out-of-frame rearrangements, and checked the results against IGoR. Hypergeometric tests were used in a later analysis to score TCR-TCR, TCR-HLA and TCR-CMV co-occurrence, with a repertoire-size bias correction applied to the TCR pairs. To estimate false discovery rates, a later analysis permuted the HLA or CMV assignments 20 times. In a later analysis, co-occurring TCRs were grouped with DBSCAN, and TCRdist sequence similarity was added when clustering was performed within HLA-allele-positive subsets. Repertoires with fewer than 30,000 or more than 120,000 public chains, plus five repertoires with anomalous nucleotide sharing, were excluded from co-occurrence clustering. TCRdb mirrors the immuneACCESS table, restricted to in-frame sequences. Some clones are absent from its copies; in checked studies, under half trace to an unresolved V gene, and the reason for the others is unknown. Clone size and V and J calls were adopted from that table, with D and trimming inferred from the DNA. In all, the sample holds fewer than 200,000 clones, and 82% of those were seen once. Approximately 1.6% of the sample is taken by the ten largest.

The cohort was made up of about 610 healthy bone marrow donors. All cohort members were sampled while nominally healthy, although unrecorded immune exposures were likely present. The donor was CMV seronegative and belonged to the group of around 350 seronegative cohort members. Each donor provided a peripheral blood sample, and peripheral blood mononuclear cells were used for TCR beta sequencing. The Qiagen DNeasy Blood Extraction Kit was used to extract genomic DNA from the blood cell samples. Points the paper makes about the study in general: The only immune exposure information available for the cohort was CMV serostatus. The earlier analysis of around 600 of the donors excluded roughly 16 rarely observed V segments, including chromosome 9 orphons, because counts were too low. A group of highly shared sequence variants was considered likely to be a technical artifact of the sequencing pipeline. In vitro tests confirmed that three of the cytomegalovirus-associated TCR beta chains recognize cytomegalovirus antigens. The authors suggested that the approach could potentially be generalized to other disease states and immunological phenotypes. Specific HLA alleles were associated with over 15,000 TCR beta sequences at a false discovery rate of 0.05 in a later analysis. The presence/absence analyses assumed that sequencing depth was roughly uniform across donors, and that assumption may not be true. A later analysis found that HLA-associated TCR beta chains were more clonally expanded and had lower generation probabilities than equally common non-associated chains. In the study, 150 to 200 TCR beta chains were listed as associated with cytomegalovirus. When HLA alleles, especially DR and DQ, strongly co-occurred, TCR associations were difficult to assign to individual alleles. In a later genetic analysis, fewer N-insertions in productive TCRs were reported among donors in an Asian-associated ancestry cluster than the approximately 670-donor mean. In a later analysis, TCR association rates were found to vary across HLA loci, with the most associated TCRs seen for DRB1 alleles and the fewest for HLA-C alleles. In a later analysis, several top co-occurrence clusters were reported to appear linked to parvovirus B19, influenza, CMV and Epstein-Barr virus. Because HLA typing was missing for some donors at each locus, association tests included only the typed subset. Linkage disequilibrium might explain the correlated functional status among segregating V segments, but an unknown experimental factor could not be ruled out. In this cohort, only TCR beta chains were sequenced, and detectable features were limited by the absence of alpha or paired-chain data. The classifier was reported to diagnose cytomegalovirus status with high specificity and sensitivity in both the original and validation cohorts. While some public TCRs were present in many individuals, most TCR sequences turned up only very rarely across donors. An association between a missense DCLRE1C variant and V-gene and J-gene trimming of TCR beta chains was found in a later genetic analysis and replicated in an independent cohort. A further reported finding was that TCR beta sequences accurately predicted the HLA-A and HLA-B alleles for most subjects in the first cohort. In a later analysis, most CMV-associated TCR beta chains were found to appear HLA-restricted, with HLA associations seemingly driven largely by CMV exposure. In an earlier analysis of roughly 500 of the donors, most TCR beta V segments appeared in productive rearrangements about 90% or about 30% of the time, broadly matching IMGT annotations. Some IMGT-functional V segments, including TRBV6-2 and TRBV6-3, could not be told apart with the 87-base-pair reads, so those segments were excluded.

A few counts support this clone. What this receptor recognizes is not known. Qualities for individual bases were not recorded, and no much larger clone is one base off. Trimming accounts for 9 bases at V and 1 base at J, while the number of junction bases matched to no gene is 5. From its cysteine to its phenylalanine, the CDR3 spans 14 amino acids. Only the CDR3 DNA is retained, 42 bases long and in frame from the first base. CDR1 and CDR2 were assigned from the germline V gene (reference sequence) as PRHDT and FYEKMQ. The material sequenced was PBMCs. The rearrangement joined TRBV13 to TRBJ2-2; 7 of the junction bases match TRBD1. The receptor's source is a male donor in good health and CMV-seronegative. This receptor carries the CDR3 CASTGQVNTGELFF. The DNA sequence is given as TGTGCCAGTACAGGACAGGTGAACACCGGGGAGCTGTTTTTT.